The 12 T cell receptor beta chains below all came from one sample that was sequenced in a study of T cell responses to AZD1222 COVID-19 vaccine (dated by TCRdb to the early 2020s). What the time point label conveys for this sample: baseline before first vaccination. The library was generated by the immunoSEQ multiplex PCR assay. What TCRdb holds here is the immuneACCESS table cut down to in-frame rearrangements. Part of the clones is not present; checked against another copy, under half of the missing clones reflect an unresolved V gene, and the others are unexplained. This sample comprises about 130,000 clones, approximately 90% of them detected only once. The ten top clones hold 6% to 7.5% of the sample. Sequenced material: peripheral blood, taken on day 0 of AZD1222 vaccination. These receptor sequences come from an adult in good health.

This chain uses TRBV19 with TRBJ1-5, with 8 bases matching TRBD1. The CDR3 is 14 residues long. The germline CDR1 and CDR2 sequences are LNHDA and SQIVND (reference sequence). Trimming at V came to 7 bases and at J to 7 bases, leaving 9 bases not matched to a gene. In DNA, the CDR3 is TGTGCCAGTAATGTGGACAGGGCTGCCCAGCCCCAGCATTTT. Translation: CASNVDRAAQPQHF.

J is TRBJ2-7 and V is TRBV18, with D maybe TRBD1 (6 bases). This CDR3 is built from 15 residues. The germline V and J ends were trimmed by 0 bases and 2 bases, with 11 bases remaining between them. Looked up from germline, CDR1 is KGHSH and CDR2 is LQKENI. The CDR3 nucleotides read TGTGCCAGCTCACCACCATGGGACACAACCTACGAGCAGTACTTC. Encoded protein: CASSPPWDTTYEQYF.

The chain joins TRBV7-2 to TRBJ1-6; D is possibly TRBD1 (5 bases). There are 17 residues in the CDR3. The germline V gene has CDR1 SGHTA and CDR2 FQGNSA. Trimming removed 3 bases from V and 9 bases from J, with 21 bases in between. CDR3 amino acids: CASSLGLKDGGSSPLHF. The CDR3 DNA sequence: TGTGCCAGCAGCTTGGGGTTAAAGGACGGGGGAAGTTCACCCCTCCACTTT. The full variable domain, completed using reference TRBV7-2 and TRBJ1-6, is GAGVSQSPSNKVTEKGKDVELRCDPISGHTALYWYRQSLGQGLEFLIYFQGNSAPDKSGLPSDRFSAERTGGSVSTLTIQRTQQEDSAVYLCASSLGLKDGGSSPLHFGNGTRLTVT.

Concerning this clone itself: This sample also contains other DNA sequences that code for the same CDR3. This chain's CDR3 is CASSVGGTGNTIYF. The CDR3, as DNA: TGTGCCAGCAGCGTCGGAGGTACGGGAAACACCATATATTTT. This chain links TRBV9 with TRBJ1-3; D call uncertain. The V gene lost 2 bases and the J gene lost 4 bases, with 10 bases spanning the gap. This CDR3 is built from 14 residues. Germline assignment: CDR1 SGDLS and CDR2 YYNGEE.

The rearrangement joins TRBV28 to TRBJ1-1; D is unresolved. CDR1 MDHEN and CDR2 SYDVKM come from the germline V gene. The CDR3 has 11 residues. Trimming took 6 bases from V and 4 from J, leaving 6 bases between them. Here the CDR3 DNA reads TGTGCCAGCAGCGTTCCCACTGAAGCTTTCTTT. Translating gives CASSVPTEAFF.

The CDR3 loop reads CASSRDRGLYSYNEQFF. The CDR3 DNA sequence: TGTGCCAGCAGCAGGGACAGGGGGCTATACTCCTACAATGAGCAGTTCTTC. The chain has TRBV7-2 and TRBJ2-1, with 12 bases that match TRBD1. The CDR3 extends over 17 amino acids. After removal of 5 bases from V and 0 bases from J, the junction contained 5 bases not matched to a gene. The germline gives CDR1 SGHTA, CDR2 FQGNSA.

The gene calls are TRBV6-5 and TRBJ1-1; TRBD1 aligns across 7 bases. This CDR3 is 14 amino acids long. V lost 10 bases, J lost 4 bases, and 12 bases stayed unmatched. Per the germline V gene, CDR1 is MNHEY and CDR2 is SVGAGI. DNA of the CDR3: TGTGCCACGAGGAGGGAGACAGGGTTCACTGAAGCTTTCTTT. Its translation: CATRRETGFTEAFF.

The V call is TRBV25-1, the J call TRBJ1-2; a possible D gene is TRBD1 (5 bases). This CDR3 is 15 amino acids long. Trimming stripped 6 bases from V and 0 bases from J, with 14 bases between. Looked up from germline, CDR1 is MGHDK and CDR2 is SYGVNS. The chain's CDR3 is CASRGGGFPNYGYTF. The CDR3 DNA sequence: TGTGCCAGCAGAGGTGGGGGGTTTCCTAACTATGGCTACACCTTC.

The CDR3 bases are TGTGCCAGCAGCCATACACACCGGAACACTGAAGCTTTCTTT. It yields the protein CASSHTHRNTEAFF. The chain is built from TRBV3-1 (or the pseudogene TRBV3-2) and TRBJ1-1, with D hard to call. The CDR3 consists of 14 residues. The germline V gene encodes CDR1 LGHDT and CDR2 YNNKEL (reference sequence). V shed 3 bases and J shed 1 base, with 9 bases lying between them.

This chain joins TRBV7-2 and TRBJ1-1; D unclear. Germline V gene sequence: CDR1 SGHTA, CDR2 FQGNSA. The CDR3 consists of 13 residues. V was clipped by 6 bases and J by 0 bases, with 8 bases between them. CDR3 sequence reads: CASRRDLNTEAFF. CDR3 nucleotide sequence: TGTGCCAGCAGGCGTGACCTGAACACTGAAGCTTTCTTT. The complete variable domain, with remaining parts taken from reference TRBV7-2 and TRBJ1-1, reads GAGVSQSPSNKVTEKGKDVELRCDPISGHTALYWYRQSLGQGLEFLIYFQGNSAPDKSGLPSDRFSAERTGGSVSTLTIQRTQQEDSAVYLCASRRDLNTEAFFGQGTRLTVV.

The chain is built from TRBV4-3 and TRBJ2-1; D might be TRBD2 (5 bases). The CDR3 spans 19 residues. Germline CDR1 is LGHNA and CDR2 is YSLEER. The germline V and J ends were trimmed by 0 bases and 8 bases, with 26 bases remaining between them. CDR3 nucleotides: TGCGCCAGCAGCCAAGACCCTATTGGTGATGAGCGGCCTTCGGATGAGCAGTTCTTC. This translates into CASSQDPIGDERPSDEQFF.

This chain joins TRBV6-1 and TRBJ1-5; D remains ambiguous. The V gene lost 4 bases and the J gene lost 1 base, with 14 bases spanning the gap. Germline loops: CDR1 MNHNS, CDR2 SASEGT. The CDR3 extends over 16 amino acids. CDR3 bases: TGTGCCAGCAGTGCTCAACGGGAGATGAGCAATCAGCCCCAGCATTTT. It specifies CASSAQREMSNQPQHF.